The 29 T cell receptor beta chains listed next were all sequenced from one sample in a study of blood T cell repertoires in COVID-19. The repertoire was sequenced with immunoSEQ multiplex PCR; TCRdb's copy has only in-frame clones and lacks some. Of 250,000 to 300,000 clones listed, more than 70% were seen once; the top ten hold about 11%. What was sequenced was peripheral blood. All receptors derive from a woman in her thirties with COVID-19, enrolled during active disease.

This chain connects TRBV30 to TRBJ1-5, with D hard to call. Germline V gives CDR1 GTSNPN, CDR2 SVGIG (reference sequence). This CDR3 contains 15 residues. Trimming removed 0 bases from V and 0 bases from J, with 9 bases in between. CDR3 protein: CAWSVAGHSNQPQHF. DNA of the CDR3: TGTGCCTGGAGTGTCGCGGGCCATAGCAATCAGCCCCAGCATTTT.

The CDR3 reads CSGGSFDEQYF. DNA of the CDR3: TGCAGCGGTGGCAGTTTCGACGAGCAGTACTTC. The chain uses TRBV29-1 and TRBJ2-7, with D uncertain. Germline V lookup: CDR1 SQVTM, CDR2 ANQGSEA. CDR3 size: 11 residues. The V end was cut by 7 bases, the J end by 5 bases, with 12 bases between.

This clone occurred once. The CDR3 protein is CASSPGQGGEKLFF. CDR3 nucleotides: TGTGCCAGCAGCCCGGGACAGGGAGGTGAAAAACTGTTTTTT. The J gene is TRBJ1-4, the V gene TRBV6-5; TRBD1 matches 9 bases. The germline V gene encodes CDR1 MNHEY and CDR2 SVGAGI. This CDR3 region has 14 residues. The V segment lost 6 bases and the J segment 7 bases; nucleotides outside the gene matches: 6.

The chain uses TRBV19 and TRBJ1-5; D ambiguous. The length of the CDR3 is 11 residues. Germline V gene sequence: CDR1 LNHDA, CDR2 SQIVND (reference sequence). Trimming cost V 11 bases and J 7 bases, with 12 bases left between them. CDR3 sequence reads: CAPAPKQPQHF. In nucleotides, the CDR3 is TGTGCCCCCGCCCCTAAGCAGCCCCAGCATTTT.

The chain recombines TRBV19 with TRBJ2-6; 10 bases map to TRBD2. V dropped 4 bases and J dropped 0; count of bases not matched to a gene: 18. In germline, CDR1 is LNHDA, CDR2 SQIVND (reference sequence). This CDR3 is 22 amino acids long. CDR3 sequence: CASSTDTGGRLAGRSGANVLTF. In DNA form, the CDR3 reads TGTGCCAGTAGTACTGATACAGGGGGAAGACTAGCGGGCCGCTCTGGGGCCAACGTCCTGACTTTC.

The chain couples TRBV15 to TRBJ2-2; TRBD1 might be the D (6 bases). Between the trimmed V and J ends, which lost 3 bases and 4 bases, there was a span of 9 bases. Per the germline V gene, CDR1 is LNHNV and CDR2 is YYDKDF (reference sequence). This CDR3 has 14 residues. The CDR3 nucleotides read TGTGCCACCAGCAGGTCAGGGGCCACCGGGGAGCTGTTTTTT. Protein sequence: CATSRSGATGELFF.

This chain joins TRBV6-2 or TRBV6-3 and TRBJ2-7, with TRBD1 identical over 7 bases. Per the germline V gene, CDR1 is MNHEY and CDR2 is SVGEGT. V was clipped by 2 bases and J by 2 bases; unmatched bases: 9. The CDR3 totals 16 residues. The CDR3 here is CASSYTVPGQTYEQYF. The DNA for the CDR3 is TGTGCCAGCAGTTACACAGTTCCGGGACAGACCTACGAGCAGTACTTC.

V and J are TRBV19 and TRBJ1-1; D may be TRBD1 (6 bases). V lost 8 bases and J lost 4, with 17 bases in between. Germline V gene data show CDR1 as LNHDA and CDR2 as SQIVND (reference sequence). The CDR3 length is 14 residues. CDR3 sequence reads: CASATGTSGTEAFF. CDR3 nucleotide sequence: TGTGCCAGTGCAACCGGGACATCAGGCACTGAAGCTTTCTTT.

This chain joins TRBV27 and TRBJ1-2; D might be TRBD1 (5 bases). Trimming shortened V by 6 bases and J by 3 bases, and 14 bases separated the two germline ends. The germline V gene has CDR1 MNHEY and CDR2 SMNVEV (reference sequence). This CDR3 contains 14 residues. In nucleotides, the CDR3 is TGTGCCAGCAGCCTCCGGACACCCGACTATGGCTACACCTTC. Translating it yields CASSLRTPDYGYTF.

This chain uses TRBV5-5 with TRBJ2-7, with TRBD1 matching over 11 bases. Unmatched junction bases numbered 2, after V lost 5 bases and J lost 4 bases. Germline CDR1 and CDR2: SGHKS and YYEKEE (reference sequence). The CDR3 loop spans 13 amino acids. As DNA, the CDR3 is TGTGCCAGCAGGGACAGGGGGCAATACGAGCAGTACTTC. It specifies CASRDRGQYEQYF.

This clone appeared a few times. V gene TRBV7-2 combines with J gene TRBJ1-5; tentatively, D is TRBD1 (5 bases). The V end was cut by 5 bases, the J end by 0 bases, with 11 bases between. The CDR3 sequence is 15 residues long. Germline V lookup: CDR1 SGHTA, CDR2 FQGNSA. The CDR3 loop reads CASSPGGGSNQPQHF. The CDR3 coding sequence is TGTGCCAGCAGCCCCGGGGGGGGTAGCAATCAGCCCCAGCATTTT.

This chain joins TRBV10-3 and TRBJ2-1; TRBD2 aligns across 12 bases. This CDR3 has 16 residues. J lost 7 bases, V lost 5 bases, and 9 bases had no gene match. Germline assignment: CDR1 ENHRY and CDR2 SYGVKD. CDR3 DNA: TGTGCCATCAGTCGCGCCGGGACTAGCGGGTCGAATGAGCAGTTCTTC. Translation gives CAISRAGTSGSNEQFF.

This chain uses TRBV28 with TRBJ2-3; D is unclear. V lost 2 bases, J lost 4 bases, and 10 bases lay in between. CDR1 is MDHEN and CDR2 is SYDVKM in the germline V gene. The CDR3 consists of 14 residues. The CDR3 sequence is CASSLAGLADTQYF. CDR3 coding DNA: TGTGCCAGCAGTTTAGCAGGTCTGGCAGATACGCAGTATTTT.

This chain uses TRBV19 with TRBJ1-1, with no clear D. Trimming took off 3 bases at V and 5 bases at J, with 13 bases between the two ends. CDR1 and CDR2 (germline): LNHDA, SQIVND (reference sequence). The length of the CDR3 is 14 residues. DNA for the CDR3: TGTGCCAGTAGTATGGAGGGTGGGGTAACTGAAGCTTTCTTT. Residues: CASSMEGGVTEAFF.

This clone was detected a few times. The gene calls are TRBV12-3 or TRBV12-4 and TRBJ2-7, with a weak D call TRBD2 (6 bases). The CDR3 spans 13 residues. V lost 7 bases to trimming and J lost 6 bases, with 16 bases between them. This chain's CDR3 is CASKQTGGSEQYF. In DNA, the CDR3 is TGTGCCAGCAAGCAGACCGGGGGAAGCGAGCAGTACTTC.

A few counts support this clone. The chain links TRBV7-2 to TRBJ2-3; TRBD2 agrees at 11 bases. Trimming removed 5 bases from V and 6 bases from J; junction bases left unmatched: 10. Per germline, CDR1 SGHTA and CDR2 FQGNSA. The CDR3 spans 16 residues. The CDR3 here is CASSPRLAGGGDTQYF. The CDR3 DNA follows: TGTGCCAGCAGCCCTCGGCTAGCGGGAGGAGGTGATACGCAGTATTTT. The entire variable domain, with the rest obtained from reference TRBV7-2 and TRBJ2-3, is as follows: GAGVSQSPSNKVTEKGKDVELRCDPISGHTALYWYRQSLGQGLEFLIYFQGNSAPDKSGLPSDRFSAERTGGSVSTLTIQRTQQEDSAVYLCASSPRLAGGGDTQYFGPGTRLTVL.

This clone was detected only a few times. CDR3 bases: TGTGCCAGCTCACCGCGCCGTACAGGGGGCGCGGACACTGAAGCTTTCTTT. This codes for CASSPRRTGGADTEAFF. V gene TRBV18 combines with J gene TRBJ1-1; 9 bases fit TRBD1. The ends lost 3 bases at V and 3 bases at J; junction bases unmatched: 11. Germline values: CDR1 KGHSH, CDR2 LQKENI. This CDR3 has 17 residues.

The chain couples TRBV11-2 to TRBJ1-1, with unresolved D. CDR1 is SGHAT and CDR2 is FQNNGV in the germline V gene. This CDR3 has 14 residues. Trimming took 5 bases from V and 5 from J, leaving 15 bases between them. CDR3 sequence (DNA): TGTGCCAGCAGCCTAACACTTACGGGAACTGAAGCTTTCTTT. Encoded protein: CASSLTLTGTEAFF.

This clone was seen a handful of times. CDR3 region: CASSSRLAGEVQYF. The CDR3 DNA is TGCGCCAGCAGCTCCCGACTAGCGGGAGAGGTGCAGTACTTC. This chain links TRBV5-1 with TRBJ2-7; 12 nucleotides match TRBD2. Trimming took 3 bases from V and 9 from J; bases not matched to a gene: 7. Germline loops: CDR1 SGHRS, CDR2 YFSETQ. The CDR3 totals 14 residues.

The genes are TRBV25-1 and TRBJ2-1; a weak D match, TRBD1 (6 bases). Per germline, CDR1 MGHDK and CDR2 SYGVNS. V lost 3 bases, J lost 2 bases, and 14 bases lay in between. The CDR3 spans 16 residues. CDR3 DNA: TGTGCCAGCAGTGAGGGGGCGCGGACCCCCTACAATGAGCAGTTCTTC. It translates to CASSEGARTPYNEQFF.

This clone appeared a single time. The CDR3 loop reads CASRTGTGRNTEAFF. CDR3 bases: TGTGCCAGCAGAACAGGGACAGGGAGGAACACTGAAGCTTTCTTT. This rearrangement joins TRBV28 to TRBJ1-1; TRBD1 aligns across 9 bases. V shed 6 bases and J 1 base; nucleotides not matched to a gene: 6. Looked up from germline, CDR1 is MDHEN and CDR2 is SYDVKM. The CDR3 is 15 amino acids. Complete variable domain (other parts from reference TRBV28 and TRBJ1-1): DVKVTQSSRYLVKRTGEKVFLECVQDMDHENMFWYRQDPGLGLRLIYFSYDVKMKEKGDIPEGYSVSREKKERFSLILESASTNQTSMYLCASRTGTGRNTEAFFGQGTRLTVV.

V and J are TRBV25-1 and TRBJ1-1; 7 positions agree with TRBD1. With 6 bases clipped from V and 7 bases from J, the junction kept 11 bases outside the gene matches. Germline V gene sequence: CDR1 MGHDK, CDR2 SYGVNS. This CDR3 is 14 amino acids long. The CDR3 nucleotides read TGTGCCAGCAGCAACCGACAGGGTTCCCGTGAAGCTTTCTTT. Protein product: CASSNRQGSREAFF.

The J gene is TRBJ2-5, the V gene TRBV9; D unresolved. The germline V gene encodes CDR1 SGDLS and CDR2 YYNGEE. V shed 3 bases and J shed 0 bases, with 15 bases lying between them. This CDR3 is built from 16 residues. The CDR3 DNA is TGTGCCAGCAGCGACCATCTCTCCGAGAACCAAGAGACCCAGTACTTC. Translation: CASSDHLSENQETQYF.

J is TRBJ1-6 and V is TRBV12-3 or TRBV12-4; unclear D gene. The ends were cut back, 5 bases at V and 13 bases at J, with 12 bases in the middle. The length of the CDR3 is 12 residues. The CDR3 nucleotides are TGTGCCAGCAGTCCCTCGACGGGGCCCCTCCACTTT. Translation gives CASSPSTGPLHF.

This chain joins TRBV7-9 and TRBJ1-1; 9 nucleotides align to TRBD1. CDR3 length equals 14 residues. J lost 4 bases, V lost 5 bases, and 5 bases had no gene match. The germline V gene has CDR1 SEHNR and CDR2 FQNEAQ (reference sequence). The CDR3 loop is CASSATGGGTEAFF. DNA for the CDR3: TGTGCCAGCAGCGCGACAGGGGGAGGCACTGAAGCTTTCTTT.

The genes are TRBV25-1 and TRBJ2-1, with 7 bases identical to TRBD2. From germline, CDR1 is MGHDK and CDR2 SYGVNS. The ends lost 2 bases at V and 8 bases at J; junction bases unmatched: 9. CDR3 length equals 15 residues. The CDR3 sequence is CASSERRGRADEQFF. The CDR3 DNA follows: TGTGCCAGCAGTGAACGACGGGGGAGGGCAGATGAGCAGTTCTTC.

As DNA, the CDR3 is TGTGCCAGCAGCAAAGTGTGGCACCTTTCCGAAAAACTGTTTTTT. Translated: CASSKVWHLSEKLFF. The genes are TRBV21-1 and TRBJ1-4; the table names TRBD1, a call not compared with the DNA. TRBV21-1 is shown as a pseudogene. The CDR3 runs 15 residues.

The V and J genes are TRBV6-2 or TRBV6-3 and TRBJ2-1; D is undetermined. The germline gives CDR1 MNHEY, CDR2 SVGEGT. Trimming took 2 bases from V and 2 from J, leaving 4 bases between them. This CDR3 is 13 amino acids long. The CDR3: CASSYGAYNEQFF. In nucleotides, the CDR3 is TGTGCCAGCAGTTACGGAGCCTACAATGAGCAGTTCTTC.

The rearrangement links TRBV30 to TRBJ1-2, with TRBD1 as a possible D gene (6 bases). This CDR3 has 12 residues. Germline-derived CDR1 and CDR2 are GTSNPN and SVGIG (reference sequence). Trimming pared 1 base from V and 8 bases from J, leaving 11 bases between. CDR3 sequence reads: CAWSAGGEGYTF. For the CDR3, the DNA is TGTGCCTGGAGTGCGGGGGGCGAAGGCTACACCTTC.